A single sample gave rise to the 13 T cell receptor beta chains below, sequenced in a study of T cell responses to AZD1222 COVID-19 vaccine. Produced via immunoSEQ multiplex PCR; TCRdb's table is partial and in-frame only. The table records approximately 120,000 clones, 88% of them present only once. Specimen: peripheral blood, collected on day 0 of MenACWY control vaccination. Receptors were obtained from an adult in good health.

This chain connects TRBV6-5 to TRBJ1-3; D is unclear. In germline, CDR1 is MNHEY, CDR2 SVGAGI. V shed 9 bases and J shed 0 bases, with 3 bases lying between them. This CDR3 is built from 11 residues. This CDR3 is CASASGNTIYF. The CDR3 DNA is TGTGCCAGTGCCTCTGGAAACACCATATATTTT.

This clone is a singleton in its sample. The chain combines TRBV5-4 with TRBJ1-3, with a weak D call TRBD1 (5 bases). The V end was cut by 3 bases, the J end by 0 bases, with 13 bases between. The germline V gene has CDR1 SGHNT and CDR2 YYREEE (reference sequence). This CDR3 region has 16 residues. The CDR3 spells CASSSGQRFSGNTIYF. Here the CDR3 DNA reads TGTGCCAGCAGCTCCGGACAACGATTCTCTGGAAACACCATATATTTT.

This clone was recorded only once. The rearrangement uses TRBV19 and TRBJ2-1; 9 nucleotides align to TRBD2. CDR3 size: 15 residues. Trimming took 3 bases from V and 9 from J; bases not matched to a gene: 9. Germline V gene sequence: CDR1 LNHDA, CDR2 SQIVND (reference sequence). The CDR3 sequence is CASSIFGGRVGEQFF. In DNA, the CDR3 is TGTGCCAGTAGTATTTTCGGCGGGAGGGTCGGTGAGCAGTTCTTC.

V usage is TRBV19 and J usage is TRBJ1-5, with a possible D match to TRBD1 (5 bases). The CDR3 covers 16 residues. Germline values: CDR1 LNHDA, CDR2 SQIVND (reference sequence). The V gene lost 5 bases and the J gene lost 0 bases, with 14 bases spanning the gap. CDR3 sequence reads: CASSPDPGTSNQPQHF. CDR3 bases: TGTGCCAGTAGTCCGGACCCAGGGACTAGCAATCAGCCCCAGCATTTT.

V is TRBV2 and J is TRBJ2-1, with TRBD2 as a possible D gene (5 bases). Germline CDR1 reads SNHLY; CDR2 reads FYNNEI. The V end lost 7 bases, the J end lost 3 bases, and 10 bases lay between the germline ends. The CDR3 totals 13 residues. The CDR3 nucleotides read TGTGCCAGCATCCGGGGAAGCTACAATGAGCAGTTCTTC. It translates to CASIRGSYNEQFF. The full variable domain, with the rest looked up from reference TRBV2 and TRBJ2-1, is EPEVTQTPSHQVTQMGQEVILRCVPISNHLYFYWYRQILGQKVEFLVSFYNNEISEKSEIFDDQFSVERPDGSNFTLKIRSTKLEDSAMYFCASIRGSYNEQFFGPGTRLTVL.

J is TRBJ1-6 and V is TRBV6-5, with 10 bases lining up with TRBD1. V dropped 2 bases and J dropped 10; count of bases not matched to a gene: 5. Germline loops: CDR1 MNHEY, CDR2 SVGAGI. The CDR3 has 15 residues. CDR3 sequence: CASSYRDRGKSPLHF. The DNA of the CDR3 is TGTGCCAGCAGTTACAGGGACAGGGGTAAATCACCCCTCCACTTT.

The chain carries TRBV24-1 and TRBJ1-3; the D is unclear. Trimming removed 0 bases from V and 1 base from J, with 0 bases in between. CDR1 and CDR2 from the germline V gene are KGHDR and SFDVKD. The CDR3 has 13 residues. The CDR3 bases are TGTGCCACCAGTGATTTGTCTGGAAACACCATATATTTT. This codes for CATSDLSGNTIYF.

The V gene is TRBV7-2, the J gene TRBJ1-4, with 8 bases aligning to TRBD1. The V gene end was trimmed by 5 bases and the J gene end by 3 bases; junction bases not matched to a gene: 5. This CDR3 has 15 amino acids. Germline CDR1 is SGHTA and CDR2 is FQGNSA. This CDR3 is CASSRQGASNEKLFF. The DNA for the CDR3 is TGTGCCAGCAGCCGTCAGGGGGCCTCTAATGAAAAACTGTTTTTT.

The chain carries TRBV19 and TRBJ1-5; D remains ambiguous. Trimming left V 9 bases short and J 3 bases short, with 12 bases between. CDR3 length: 13 amino acids. Germline V gene lookup returns CDR1 LNHDA and CDR2 SQIVND (reference sequence). The CDR3 bases are TGTGCCAGCGCCGGGAACTACAATCAGCCCCAGCATTTT. Residues: CASAGNYNQPQHF.

This chain links TRBV7-9 with TRBJ1-2; the D gene is possibly TRBD1 (5 bases). This CDR3 is 16 amino acids long. Germline lookup yields CDR1 SEHNR and CDR2 FQNEAQ (reference sequence). Trimming pared 2 bases from V and 2 bases from J, leaving 15 bases between. The CDR3 region has the DNA TGTGCCAGCAGCTTATCCGGCGTTGGGGCAAACTATGGCTACACCTTC. Protein sequence: CASSLSGVGANYGYTF.

This clone was detected once. This rearrangement joins TRBV7-9 to TRBJ2-5, with 12 bases that match TRBD1. The V and J ends lost 6 bases and 4 bases, in that order; junction bases with no gene match: 6. The CDR3 has 15 amino acids. CDR1 and CDR2 (germline): SEHNR, FQNEAQ (reference sequence). The CDR3 region has the DNA TGTGCCAGCAGTTCGGGACAGGGGGCCGGAGAGACCCAGTACTTC. The encoded protein is CASSSGQGAGETQYF.

This clone was detected only once. The chain uses TRBV4-1 and TRBJ2-1; D call uncertain. The V gene lost 0 bases and the J gene lost 10 bases, with 13 bases spanning the gap. CDR3 length: 14 residues. The germline CDR1 and CDR2 sequences are MGHRA and YSYEKL. CDR3 coding DNA: TGCGCCAGCAGCCAAGATGACCGATCCAGGGAGCAGTTCTTC. It translates to CASSQDDRSREQFF.

The chain has TRBV4-3 and TRBJ1-4; 7 nucleotides agree with TRBD1. Germline CDR1 LGHNA, CDR2 YSLEER. The CDR3 has 14 residues. Trimming cost V 1 base and J 7 bases; bases outside gene matches: 3. The CDR3 bases are TGCGCCAGCAGCCAAGGACAGGGAGGTGAAAAACTGTTTTTT. This codes for CASSQGQGGEKLFF.